Below are 26 T cell receptor beta chains sequenced from a single sample in a study of regulatory T cells in long-lasting Graves disease. Investigators prepared the TCR beta libraries by applying iRepertoire HTBI primers and Arm-PCR of CDR3 regions. TCRdb redid the calling of the multiplex PCR reads with MiXCR, one entry per CDR3 protein. The profile shows 350,000 to 500,000 distinct CDR3 sequences, 12% to 15% of them singletons. This sample's time point: newly diagnosed GD, antithyroid drugs for less than 3 months. RNA isolated from PBMCs was used to make the TCR library. The same data also contributed to another study, on T cells in Graves' hyperthyroidism and ophthalmopathy.

Sequences were derived from peripheral blood mononuclear cells (PBMCs), sampled at new diagnosis, from a patient treated with antithyroid drugs. The receptors were gathered from a woman aged 50 to 65 with Graves disease.

This clonotype has at least ten counts. J is TRBJ1-1 and V is TRBV2; D perhaps matches TRBD1 (5 bases). CDR1 is SNHLY and CDR2 is FYNNEI in the germline V gene. The ends were cut back, 5 bases at V and 0 bases at J, with 13 bases in the middle. This CDR3 spans 15 amino acids. The CDR3 protein is CASSSGRALNTEAFF. The CDR3 DNA sequence: TGTGCCAGCAGTTCGGGACGGGCCTTGAACACTGAAGCTTTCTTT.

This clonotype was seen at least ten times. This chain links TRBV28 with TRBJ1-5; 7 bases align to TRBD1. Trimming took 3 bases from V and 2 from J; bases not matched to a gene: 4. The CDR3 runs 15 residues. Germline V lookup: CDR1 MDHEN, CDR2 SYDVKM. In nucleotides, the CDR3 is TGTGCCAGCAGTTTTTCCGACAGGGGCAATCAGCCCCAGCATTTT. The encoded protein is CASSFSDRGNQPQHF.

This clonotype showed up just a few times. The chain combines TRBV30 with TRBJ1-2; TRBD1 matches at 8 bases. V lost 4 bases to trimming and J lost 3 bases; unmatched junction nucleotides: 7. Germline V gene sequence: CDR1 GTSNPN, CDR2 SVGIG (reference sequence). The length of the CDR3 is 14 residues. The CDR3 region is CAWTEDREDYGYTF. The CDR3 region has the DNA TGTGCCTGGACCGAGGACAGGGAGGACTATGGCTACACCTTC.

This clonotype occurred many times. The chain employs TRBV7-8 and TRBJ2-3, with TRBD2 matching over 10 bases. Losses at the gene ends were 2 bases for V and 1 base for J; bases not matched to a gene: 3. The germline CDR1 and CDR2 sequences are SGHVS and FQNEAQ. The CDR3 has 16 residues. For the CDR3, the DNA is TGTGCCAGCAGCTTACAGCGGGAGGGCCGCACAGATACGCAGTATTTT. This sequence encodes CASSLQREGRTDTQYF.

In the case of this clonotype: Just one base apart from a much larger clone, this may be a read error. The chain couples TRBV10-3 to TRBJ1-5; tentatively, D is TRBD1 (6 bases). Germline CDR1 reads ENHRY; CDR2 reads SYGVKD. This CDR3 is built from 14 residues. The CDR3 DNA follows: TGTGCCATCAGTGACGCACAGGGCAATCAGCCCCGGCATTTT. Translating gives CAISDAQGNQPRHF.

About this clonotype: An end of the junction does not agree with germline; a read error may underlie this. The gene calls are TRBV5-1 and TRBJ2-2; weak D call: TRBD2 (7 bases). The germline V gene has CDR1 SGHRS and CDR2 YFSETQ. There are 16 residues in the CDR3. The CDR3 coding sequence is TGCGCCAGCAGCCGCAACGGGGGGCACAACACCGGGGAGCTGGTTTTT. Its protein product is CASSRNGGHNTGELVF.

This clonotype was counted ten times or more. The chain combines TRBV11-2 with TRBJ2-1, with 7 bases fitting TRBD2. CDR1 is SGHAT and CDR2 is FQNNGV in the germline V gene. Trimming took 5 bases from V and 5 from J; bases not matched to a gene: 6. The CDR3 has 14 residues. The CDR3 DNA follows: TGTGCCAGCAGCCCACGGGGACTACACAATGAGCAGTTCTTC. It is translated as CASSPRGLHNEQFF.

For the CDR3, the DNA is TGTGCCAGCAGCTTAGGACTAGCGGGACCTCACGGCGGGGAGCTGTTTTTT. Protein product: CASSLGLAGPHGGELFF. This rearrangement joins TRBV5-4 to TRBJ2-2, with 12 bases identical to TRBD2. The germline V gene encodes CDR1 SGHNT and CDR2 YYREEE (reference sequence). V lost 2 bases, J lost 7 bases, and 9 bases stayed unmatched. This CDR3 contains 17 residues.

This clonotype was observed at least ten times. The CDR3 region is CASGQSGQYNEQFF. The CDR3 DNA reads TGTGCTAGTGGTCAATCGGGACAATACAATGAGCAGTTCTTC. The chain combines TRBV12-5 with TRBJ2-1; tentative D call: TRBD1 (6 bases). Trimming left V 5 bases short and J 4 bases short, with 12 bases between. From germline, CDR1 is LGHNT and CDR2 FRNRAP. The CDR3 covers 14 residues.

The table lists this clonotype with a few counts. The rearrangement uses TRBV20-1 and TRBJ1-1; 10 bases align to TRBD1. Looked up from germline, CDR1 is DFQATT and CDR2 is SNEGSKA (reference sequence). CDR3 length equals 17 residues. The trim removed 2 bases at V and 4 bases at J, leaving 13 bases unmatched. In DNA, the CDR3 is TGCAGTGCTAGATCGCCCCTACCGGGACAGGGGACCACTGAAGCTTTCTTT. Its translation is CSARSPLPGQGTTEAFF.

In its sample, this clonotype was seen many times. The rearrangement links TRBV7-9 to TRBJ2-4; D could derive from TRBD1 or TRBD2 (5 bases each). Germline lookup yields CDR1 SEHNR and CDR2 FQNEAQ (reference sequence). V lost 5 bases, J lost 5 bases, and 13 bases lay in between. The CDR3 loop spans 14 amino acids. CDR3 loop: CASSPPGGQNIQYF. For the CDR3, the DNA is TGTGCCAGCAGCCCCCCTGGGGGACAAAACATTCAGTACTTC.

The rearrangement joins TRBV7-2 to TRBJ2-1, with D perhaps matching TRBD1 (6 bases). CDR3 length: 15 amino acids. Trimming pared 2 bases from V and 1 base from J, leaving 9 bases between. Germline CDR1 SGHTA, CDR2 FQGNSA. The CDR3, as DNA: TGTGCCAGCAGCTTAATGAGGGGGTCCTACAATGAGCAGTTCTTC. Translated: CASSLMRGSYNEQFF.

This clonotype was counted ten times or more. The genes are TRBV12-3 or TRBV12-4 and TRBJ2-1; unclear D gene. V was pared by 6 bases and J by 0 bases, with 6 bases between. CDR3 length equals 13 residues. The CDR3 protein is CASSSGSYNEQFF. CDR3 DNA: TGTGCCAGCAGCTCGGGCTCCTACAATGAGCAGTTCTTC.

This clonotype has a count of ten or more. J is TRBJ1-1 and V is TRBV3-1, with a tentative D call TRBD1 (5 bases). Germline values: CDR1 LGHDT, CDR2 YNNKEL (reference sequence). Trimming removed 5 bases at V and 0 bases at J, with 16 bases between. This CDR3 is 16 amino acids long. CDR3 nucleotide sequence: TGTGCCAGCAGCGCTCCTCAGGTGGGGCTGAACACTGAAGCTTTCTTT. Translation gives CASSAPQVGLNTEAFF.

This clonotype was detected only once. The chain couples TRBV30 to TRBJ2-3; D unclear. The assigned J gene may be wrong: the sequence end matches TRBJ2-7 better. Germline assignment: CDR1 GTSNPN and CDR2 SVGIG (reference sequence). The CDR3 contains 14 residues. The CDR3 loop is CAWTSPQSSYEQYF. The CDR3 DNA reads TGTGCCTGGACAAGCCCGCAAAGCTCCTACGAGCAGTACTTC.

This clonotype showed up many times. J is TRBJ2-7 and V is TRBV27; possible D gene TRBD2, 5 bases. This CDR3 comprises 14 residues. The ends were cut back, 5 bases at V and 9 bases at J, with 20 bases in the middle. The V gene's germline CDR1 is MNHEY and CDR2 SMNVEV (reference sequence). The CDR3 coding sequence is TGTGCCAGCAGTCCTCAAGAGGGATTGTTGCGGCAGTACTTC. Translation: CASSPQEGLLRQYF.

The sample holds many counts of this clonotype. This chain uses TRBV2 with TRBJ2-4; maybe TRBD2 (6 bases). The CDR3 contains 17 residues. Germline CDR1 SNHLY, CDR2 FYNNEI. V dropped 3 bases and J dropped 8 bases, with 23 bases sitting between them. CDR3 in amino acids: CASSETLAPSLWYIQYF. The CDR3 nucleotides read TGTGCCAGCAGTGAGACCCTAGCGCCTAGCCTATGGTACATTCAGTACTTC.

The rearrangement uses TRBV20-1 and TRBJ2-3; 10 bases map to TRBD2. J was trimmed by 0 bases and V by 2 bases; bases with no gene match: 11. The germline gives CDR1 DFQATT, CDR2 SNEGSKA (reference sequence). The CDR3 is 18 residues long. The CDR3 sequence: CSARPLAWTSGSTDTQYF. DNA of the CDR3: TGCAGTGCTAGACCTCTCGCCTGGACTAGCGGCAGCACAGATACGCAGTATTTT.

This clonotype was seen ten or more times. V usage is TRBV3-1 and J usage is TRBJ2-3; 14 bases map to TRBD2. Trimming took 2 bases from V and 6 from J; bases not matched to a gene: 13. Germline CDR1 LGHDT, CDR2 YNNKEL (reference sequence). This CDR3 is 19 amino acids long. CDR3 residues: CASSQFGTSGSGTGDTQYF. The CDR3, as DNA: TGTGCCAGCAGCCAATTTGGGACTAGCGGGAGCGGAACTGGGGATACGCAGTATTTT.

The chain joins TRBV19 to TRBJ1-5; D ambiguous. Between the trimmed V and J ends, which lost 2 bases and 6 bases, there was a span of 8 bases. Germline V gene data show CDR1 as LNHDA and CDR2 as SQIVND (reference sequence). The CDR3 runs 13 residues. This CDR3 reads CASSITLGQPQHF. The DNA for the CDR3 is TGTGCCAGTAGTATAACCCTAGGTCAGCCCCAGCATTTT. Filled out from reference TRBV19 and TRBJ1-5, the complete variable domain reads DGGITQSPKYLFRKEGQNVTLSCEQNLNHDAMYWYRQDPGQGLRLIYYSQIVNDFQKGDIAEGYSVSREKKESFPLTVTSAQKNPTAFYLCASSITLGQPQHFGDGTRLSIL.

This clonotype was found many times. The rearrangement uses TRBV20-1 and TRBJ2-3; a weak D match, TRBD1 (5 bases). CDR3 length equals 13 residues. Looked up from germline, CDR1 is DFQATT and CDR2 is SNEGSKA (reference sequence). V shed 3 bases and J shed 2 bases, with 9 bases lying between them. The CDR3 protein is CSARVGPTDTQYF. The CDR3 nucleotides are TGCAGTGCTAGGGTGGGGCCCACAGATACGCAGTATTTT.

This clonotype was detected only a few times. CDR3 amino acids: CATSDGGSPTNEKLFF. The CDR3 DNA sequence: TGTGCCACCAGTGATGGAGGGTCACCAACTAATGAAAAACTGTTTTTT. The chain uses TRBV24-1 and TRBJ1-4, with D hard to call. Trimming removed 3 bases at V and 0 bases at J, with 10 bases between. Germline V gene data show CDR1 as KGHDR and CDR2 as SFDVKD. This CDR3 spans 16 amino acids.

This clonotype was detected ten times or more. The chain links TRBV12-3 or TRBV12-4 to TRBJ1-1, with 9 bases that match TRBD1. The CDR3 consists of 13 residues. The J segment lost 8 bases and the V segment lost 6 bases, leaving 7 bases of the junction unmatched. In DNA form, the CDR3 reads TGTGCCAGCAGCCGGGGACAGGGAGTCGAAGCTTTCTTT. It yields the protein CASSRGQGVEAFF.

The sample holds many counts of this clonotype. The DNA of the CDR3 is TGTGCCAGCAGTTTATGGGGGCGATTTAGGAGCACTGAAGCTTTCTTT. It yields the protein CASSLWGRFRSTEAFF. This chain joins TRBV12-3 or TRBV12-4 and TRBJ1-1, with D maybe TRBD1 (6 bases). The CDR3 is 16 residues long. The V and J ends lost 2 bases and 4 bases respectively, with 17 bases between them.

The genes are TRBV6-9 and TRBJ2-7; D is undetermined. The CDR3 is made up of 11 amino acids. The germline V and J ends were trimmed by 3 bases and 5 bases, with 5 bases remaining between them. Germline assignment: CDR1 MNHGY and CDR2 SVAAGI. The CDR3 DNA reads TGTGCCAGCAGTTACTTCCACGAGCAGTACTTC. Protein: CASSYFHEQYF.

This clonotype was observed many times. The CDR3, as DNA: TGCGCCAGCAGCTCAAGCCGGGACAGCTACAATGAGCAGTTCTTC. Protein: CASSSSRDSYNEQFF. The V gene is TRBV5-1, the J gene TRBJ2-1, with 7 positions matching TRBD1. This CDR3 region has 15 residues. Germline assignment: CDR1 SGHRS and CDR2 YFSETQ. The ends lost 3 bases at V and 3 bases at J; junction bases unmatched: 6. Full variable domain (remainder filled in from reference TRBV5-1 and TRBJ2-1): KAGVTQTPRYLIKTRGQQVTLSCSPISGHRSVSWYQQTPGQGLQFLFEYFSETQRNKGNFPGRFSGRQFSNSRSEMNVSTLELGDSALYLCASSSSRDSYNEQFFGPGTRLTVL.